This TCR beta chain is drawn from a study of T cells after posttransplantation cyclophosphamide (dated by TCRdb to the mid-2010s). The study in broad terms: Using TRB sequencing, the study followed how the T cell repertoire reconstituted after myeloablative bone marrow transplantation in which posttransplantation cyclophosphamide served as GVHD prophylaxis. Blood from all 34 PTCy patients with 1-year posttransplant specimens was subjected to TRB sequencing. In 3 patients, up to about 3 additional blood samples taken between 2 and 5.2 years after transplant also underwent TRB sequencing, as did pretransplant blood from a handful of patients. Because TRA and TRB clonality correlated tightly in about 9 samples, the subsequent TCR analyses were limited to TRB only. Antigen receptor sequencing covered samples from approximately 38 PTCy-treated patients and about 17 of their related bone marrow donors. Public TRB sequences were searched against a database of over 3,600 sequences associated with responses to pathogens, tumor antigens, self-antigens and alloantigens.

Here is what the overall study found, with its caveats: The TRB repertoires of T cells infiltrating skin or the GI tract showed only limited overlap with the TRB repertoires found in blood. Across roughly 40 patients, recipient CMV seropositivity and CMV reactivation were highly associated with TRB clonality; PTCy diversity was similar to CNI/methotrexate controls. Donor-recipient similarity was low at 1-2 months but increased during the first year, and donor CD8+ memory clones often dominated later blood repertoires.

A control cohort of about 11 patients who had been given myeloablative marrow transplants with methotrexate plus a calcineurin inhibitor was sampled 1 year after transplant. Mononuclear cells from peripheral blood and bone marrow were separated by Ficoll-Hypaque density centrifugation and then cryopreserved. The CDR3 covers 18 residues, taking in both the cysteine and the phenylalanine. CDR3 DNA is the only sequence kept; it has 54 bases, read in frame from the first base. V ends up 0 bases short and J 7 bases short, with an unmatched junction base count of 13. As encoded in the germline V gene, CDR1 is KGHSH while CDR2 is LQKENI. A word on this clone: It lacks a known antigen. Per-nucleotide qualities are absent, and no much larger clonotype sits a single base away.

TRB sequencing used genomic DNA with the immunoSEQ assay at survey resolution or the hsTCRB kit. The authors processed their data as follows. The immunoSEQ software handled the initial read processing, while the LymphoSeq R package was used for the repertoire analyses. Clonality was computed as 1 minus normalized Shannon entropy; Gini coefficient was also calculated for each TRB dataset. To infer phenotypes in unsorted samples, TRB sequences from sorted subsets of the recipient or donor were mapped onto unsorted samples from the same recipient. This immuneACCESS table, as held by TCRdb, lists in-frame sequences with V and J called but not all clones. Of the missing ones, under half trace to an unresolved V gene in checked studies; the others have no known cause. V and J calls and clone size are as listed in that table; D and trimming were resolved from the DNA. A total of some 21,000 clones appear in this sample, around 86% of them only once. The ten largest clones represent more than 2% of the sample.

The V gene is TRBV18 and the J gene is TRBJ1-5, and TRBD1 matches 9 of the central bases. The sequence came from a female patient under 45 who received an allogeneic stem cell transplant from an unrelated donor, was CMV-positive, and had acute and chronic GVHD. Some T cells may derive from the graft donor when a transplant has been performed. This material consisted of PBMCs, taken around 53 weeks after allogeneic stem cell transplant with calcineurin inhibitor and methotrexate. Here the CDR3 is given as CASSPPGTGPIGGQPQHF. The DNA sequence is TGTGCCAGCTCACCACCCGGGACAGGGCCCATAGGGGGGCAGCCCCAGCATTTT.